This entry is about one T cell receptor (beta chain). CDR3 length equals 14 residues. Germline lookup yields CDR1 SGHRS and CDR2 YFSETQ. V lost 0 bases to trimming and J lost 7 bases, with 11 bases between them. Only in-frame clones appear in the TCRdb table, and some are missing; sequencing was by immunoSEQ multiplex PCR. There are 25,000 to 30,000 clones in the sample; approximately 78% occur only once, and approximately 20% lies in the top ten. The sample originates from a study of OX40 agonist ivuxolimab in advanced cancers. The chain has TRBV5-1 and TRBJ1-5; a weak D match, TRBD1 (5 bases). Material: CD4+ or CD8+ T cells sorted from blood, obtained in a trial of the OX40 agonist ivuxolimab. The clonotype originates from an adult with an advanced solid tumor such as melanoma, head and neck, liver or kidney cancer. The CDR3 is CASSLASGYQPQHF. CDR3 sequence (DNA): TGCGCCAGCAGCTTGGCGTCAGGGTACCAGCCCCAGCATTTT.